This T cell receptor (beta chain) was sequenced during a study of blood T cell repertoires in COVID-19. Across the study: Donors in the United States, Italy and Spain gave samples during acute or convalescent COVID-19.

Researchers sorted participants into cohorts using their self-reported clinical history. Original data processing: Amplification of reference gene primers provided the estimated nucleated cell counts. The assay was immunoSEQ multiplex PCR, and TCRdb's table has in-frame clones only and misses some. V, J and clone size are those of that table, while D and trimming were read from the DNA. The sample lists under 200,000 clones; over 70% were seen once. Trimming took off 0 bases at V and 4 bases at J, with 7 bases between the two ends. CDR1 SGHRS and CDR2 YFSETQ come from the germline V gene. The CDR3 spans 13 residues.

Material for sequencing was PBMCs or T cells enriched from blood (not recorded which). This sequence joins TRBV5-1 and TRBJ2-5; no firm D call. This TCR was recovered from a woman in her fifties or sixties who had recovered from COVID-19. The chain's CDR3 is CASSLGPGETQYF. In nucleotides, the CDR3 is TGCGCCAGCAGCTTGGGCCCGGGAGAGACCCAGTACTTC.